Following are 7 T cell receptor beta chains from one sample sequenced in a study of T cell clonality in common variable immunodeficiency. Some clones are missing from TCRdb's copy, which holds only in-frame ones; the method was immunoSEQ multiplex PCR. This sample comprises 30,000 to 40,000 clones, none seen once only. The specimen sequenced was peripheral blood mononuclear cells. The receptors were gathered from a person between 18 and 75 years old in good health.

This clone was seen repeatedly, ten times or more. From the germline J gene comes the end of the CDR3, since the read stops 3 residues before it. The chain links TRBV20-1 to TRBJ2-2; D is undetermined. The CDR3 is 13 residues long. Germline V gives CDR1 DFQATT, CDR2 SNEGSKA (reference sequence). The V gene lost 6 bases and the J gene lost 6 bases, with 14 bases spanning the gap. Partial CDR3 DNA: TGCAGTGCCCGGTCCCCCCAACCCGGGGAG. Translated: CSARSPQPGE. The complete CDR3 sequence is CSARSPQPGELFF.

This clone showed up many times. This CDR3 reads CASSLGGQGQPQHF. CDR3 bases read: TGTGCCAGCAGCTTAGGGGGACAGGGCCAGCCC. The rearrangement joins TRBV7-2 to TRBJ1-5; 9 positions match TRBD1. Read sequence stops 3 residues before the CDR3 end, and the germline J gene provides the missing end. The V and J ends lost 1 base and 7 bases, in that order; junction bases with no gene match: 2. The CDR3 has 14 residues. CDR1 and CDR2 from the germline V gene are SGHTA and FQGNSA.

Turning to this clone: With a far larger clone one base away, a read error is the likely cause. The read terminates 3 residues before the CDR3 end, so the remaining end is supplied by the germline J gene. Other DNA sequences in the sample encode the same CDR3. This sequence joins TRBV7-9 and TRBJ1-2; D perhaps matches TRBD1 (5 bases). This CDR3 contains 15 residues. Per germline, CDR1 SEHNR and CDR2 FQNEAQ (reference sequence). CDR3 sequence: CASSLGGVTNYGYTF. Incomplete CDR3 DNA: TGTGCCAGCAGCTTAGGGGGGGTAACTAACTATGGT.

Ten or more counts support this clone. Read data end 3 residues before the CDR3 end; the end is taken from the germline J gene. J is TRBJ2-7 and V is TRBV14, with D possibly matching TRBD2 (6 bases). Germline V gene data show CDR1 as SGHDN and CDR2 as FVKESK. Trimming took 3 bases from V and 2 from J, leaving 8 bases between them. The CDR3 is 13 amino acids. The covered CDR3 bases are TGTGCCAGCAGCCAGCCGGGGGCCTACGAG. Protein: CASSQPGAYE. The CDR3 in its entirety is CASSQPGAYEQYF.

Remarks on this clone: This may arise from a read error, as a much more abundant clone is one base away. The CDR3 DNA, read in part, is TGTGCCGGCAGCTTCGGGGTTAGGACTGAA. Translation: CAGSFGVRTE. The CDR3 as a whole reads CAGSFGVRTEAFF. The rearrangement uses TRBV5-5 and TRBJ1-1, with no clear D. The CDR3 is cut off 3 residues early in the read; its end comes from the germline J gene. Germline values: CDR1 SGHKS, CDR2 YYEKEE (reference sequence). The CDR3 has 13 amino acids.

There are many counts of this clone. The read terminates 3 residues before the CDR3 end, so the remaining end is supplied by the germline J gene. The rearrangement joins TRBV2 to TRBJ2-5, with D uncertain. Trimming left V 4 bases short and J 0 bases short, with 3 bases between. CDR3 length: 12 residues. Germline loops: CDR1 SNHLY, CDR2 FYNNEI. CDR3: CASSAYQETQYF. The covered CDR3 bases are TGTGCCAGCAGTGCGTACCAAGAGACC. The full variable domain, its missing parts supplied by reference TRBV2 and TRBJ2-5, is EPEVTQTPSHQVTQMGQEVILRCVPISNHLYFYWYRQILGQKVEFLVSFYNNEISEKSEIFDDQFSVERPDGSNFTLKIRSTKLEDSAMYFCASSAYQETQYFGPGTRLLVL.

This clone has ten or more counts. The CDR3 goes on 3 residues after the read ends, and that part is filled in from the germline J gene. V and J are TRBV7-6 and TRBJ1-1; weak D call: TRBD1 (5 bases). Trimming removed 1 base at V and 5 bases at J, with 20 bases between. CDR1 is SGHVS, CDR2 FNYEAQ, per germline. The CDR3 runs to 17 residues. Incomplete CDR3 DNA: TGTGCCAGCAGCTTAGAGTTGGGGTTGGGGCTGGAAACTGAA. It translates to CASSLELGLGLETE. The whole CDR3 protein is CASSLELGLGLETEAFF.